The 11 T cell receptor beta chains listed next were all sequenced from one sample in a study of PD-L1 blockade in urothelial cancer. Generated by immunoSEQ multiplex PCR, the TCRdb table keeps only in-frame clones and is missing some. This table holds around 41,000 clones, about 80% found once. Time point given: peripheral blood 6 weeks after treatment start. The material sequenced was PBMCs, taken around atezolizumab (anti-PD-L1) treatment. The origin of the receptors is a man aged 55 to 70 with urothelial cancer.

J is TRBJ1-1 and V is TRBV7-3; TRBD1 matches at 7 bases. Trimming took 5 bases from V and 4 from J; bases not matched to a gene: 10. There are 15 residues in the CDR3. CDR1 is SGHTA, CDR2 FQGTGA, per germline. In nucleotides, the CDR3 is TGTGCCAGCAGCCAGCAAGGACAGGCCCGCACTGAAGCTTTCTTT. Protein: CASSQQGQARTEAFF.

The V and J genes are TRBV9 and TRBJ2-7; D remains unclear. Per the germline V gene, CDR1 is SGDLS and CDR2 is YYNGEE. The CDR3 runs 14 residues. V lost 0 bases and J lost 5, with 12 bases in between. CDR3 protein: CASSVGHRGHEQYF. The CDR3, as DNA: TGTGCCAGCAGCGTAGGTCACCGCGGTCACGAGCAGTACTTC. The whole variable domain, remainder taken from reference TRBV9 and TRBJ2-7, is DSGVTQTPKHLITATGQRVTLRCSPRSGDLSVYWYQQSLDQGLQFLIQYYNGEERAKGNILERFSAQQFPDLHSELNLSSLELGDSALYFCASSVGHRGHEQYFGPGTRLTVT.

The rearrangement links TRBV6-5 to TRBJ1-1; 8 bases line up with TRBD1. Germline CDR1 is MNHEY and CDR2 is SVGAGI. CDR3 length: 15 amino acids. V shed 6 bases, J shed 6 bases, and the junction held 12 bases outside the gene matches. The CDR3 bases are TGTGCCAGCAGCTCCGAGAGAAACAGGGGGGCTGAAGCTTTCTTT. Protein: CASSSERNRGAEAFF.

The chain couples TRBV9 to TRBJ2-4; 7 bases fit TRBD1. The V gene end was trimmed by 3 bases and the J gene end by 5 bases; junction bases not matched to a gene: 11. Germline V CDR1 and CDR2: SGDLS, YYNGEE. CDR3 length: 16 residues. The DNA of the CDR3 is TGTGCCAGCAGCGCTGGCGAAGGGGGCCTCCAAAACATTCAGTACTTC. Amino acids: CASSAGEGGLQNIQYF. Full variable domain (missing parts from reference TRBV9 and TRBJ2-4): DSGVTQTPKHLITATGQRVTLRCSPRSGDLSVYWYQQSLDQGLQFLIQYYNGEERAKGNILERFSAQQFPDLHSELNLSSLELGDSALYFCASSAGEGGLQNIQYFGAGTRLSVL.

The chain joins TRBV1 to TRBJ1-4; the DNA was not compared with TRBD1, the D call given in the table. TRBV1 is labeled a pseudogene. The CDR3 extends over 13 amino acids. The CDR3 spells CTIPTGYNEKLFF. CDR3 nucleotides: TGCACCATCCCGACAGGGTATAATGAAAAACTGTTTTTT.

This rearrangement joins TRBV7-2 to TRBJ2-7, with D perhaps TRBD1 (5 bases). The CDR3 runs to 14 residues. Per the germline V gene, CDR1 is SGHTA and CDR2 is FQGNSA. V gave up 4 bases and J gave up 2 bases, with 12 bases separating them. DNA for the CDR3: TGTGCCAGCAGCTACCGGGCAGGGCCCTACGAGCAGTACTTC. It encodes CASSYRAGPYEQYF. The full variable domain, rest sourced from reference TRBV7-2 and TRBJ2-7, is GAGVSQSPSNKVTEKGKDVELRCDPISGHTALYWYRQSLGQGLEFLIYFQGNSAPDKSGLPSDRFSAERTGGSVSTLTIQRTQQEDSAVYLCASSYRAGPYEQYFGPGTRLTVT.

The rearrangement uses TRBV7-2 and TRBJ1-2; 11 bases map to TRBD1. Trimming took 5 bases from V and 2 from J; bases not matched to a gene: 10. The CDR3 length is 17 residues. Germline V gene data show CDR1 as SGHTA and CDR2 as FQGNSA. The CDR3 sequence is CASSKRGTGGDNYGYTF. For the CDR3, the DNA is TGTGCCAGCAGCAAGCGGGGGACAGGGGGGGACAACTATGGCTACACCTTC.

V is TRBV4-1 and J is TRBJ1-4; D not certain. V lost 0 bases and J lost 8, with 7 bases in between. Germline assignment: CDR1 MGHRA and CDR2 YSYEKL. The CDR3 is 13 residues long. The CDR3 bases are TGCGCCAGCAGCCAAGACTTGGAGGAAAAACTGTTTTTT. As protein: CASSQDLEEKLFF.

V and J are TRBV5-6 and TRBJ2-2; 9 bases agree with TRBD1. This CDR3 is 16 amino acids long. The junction had 9 bases not matched to a gene; V was cut back by 2 bases and J by 7 bases. Germline loops: CDR1 SGHDT, CDR2 YYEEEE. Here the CDR3 reads CASSFLPGQGNGELFF. As DNA, the CDR3 is TGTGCCAGCAGCTTCCTCCCGGGACAGGGAAACGGGGAGCTGTTTTTT.

This clone was counted between two and nine times. In nucleotides, the CDR3 is TGTGCCACCAGCAGAGGAAACGGGGGAACCTACGAGCAGTACTTC. Its translation is CATSRGNGGTYEQYF. This chain joins TRBV15 and TRBJ2-7, with TRBD2 as a possible D gene (6 bases). The V end was cut by 1 base, the J end by 2 bases, with 12 bases between. Looked up from germline, CDR1 is LNHNV and CDR2 is YYDKDF (reference sequence). The length of the CDR3 is 15 residues.

The CDR3 DNA reads as TGTGCCAGCAGTACCGGGACTAGCGGAACCTACGAGCAGTACTTC. Translation: CASSTGTSGTYEQYF. The chain is built from TRBV6-6 and TRBJ2-7; 11 bases map to TRBD2. There are 15 residues in the CDR3. V shed 5 bases and J 2 bases; nucleotides not matched to a gene: 5. Germline V gives CDR1 MNHNY, CDR2 SVGAGI (reference sequence).